These T cell receptor beta chains were read from a single sample in a study of blood T cell repertoires in COVID-19. TCRdb's table, derived via immunoSEQ multiplex PCR, lists solely in-frame clones and lacks some. The sample lists about 42,000 clones, about 91% occurring once. Specimen: peripheral blood. Receptors originate from a human donor in a cohort sampled during active COVID-19. Each CDR3 is given with its conserved first and last residue. Each record gives: V gene, clone size, D gene, J gene, CDR3 protein, CDR3 DNA. A D gene is named only where the DNA matches it firmly. The size of a clone is reported for some rows only, either as once, few or many, or as a class for expanded clones.

v_gene: TRBV10-3; abundance: .; d_gene: .; j_gene: TRBJ2-6; CDR3aa: CATKEGGGANVLTF; CDR3nt: TGTGCCACCAAAGAGGGTGGTGGGGCCAACGTCCTGACTTTC
v_gene: TRBV6-5; abundance: few; d_gene: TRBD1; j_gene: TRBJ1-2; CDR3aa: CASSPTGHNYGYTF; CDR3nt: TGTGCCAGCAGCCCGACAGGGCACAACTATGGCTACACCTTC
v_gene: TRBV6-6; abundance: .; d_gene: TRBD2; j_gene: TRBJ2-7; CDR3aa: CASTRTSGSSYEQYF; CDR3nt: TGTGCCAGCACCCGAACTAGCGGGAGCTCCTACGAGCAGTACTTC
v_gene: TRBV6-4; abundance: once; d_gene: .; j_gene: TRBJ2-2; CDR3aa: CASSEGNSNTGELFF; CDR3nt: TGTGCCAGCTCCGAGGGAAACAGCAACACCGGGGAGCTGTTTTTT
v_gene: TRBV14; abundance: .; d_gene: TRBD2; j_gene: TRBJ2-1; CDR3aa: CASSQGGGYNEQFF; CDR3nt: TGTGCCAGCAGCCAAGGGGGGGGATACAATGAGCAGTTCTTC
v_gene: TRBV3-1/TRBV3-2; abundance: .; d_gene: TRBD1; j_gene: TRBJ2-5; CDR3aa: CASSPRTGGLGETQYF; CDR3nt: TGTGCCAGCAGCCCCCGGACAGGGGGTTTAGGGGAGACCCAGTACTTC
v_gene: TRBV6-5; abundance: .; d_gene: TRBD2; j_gene: TRBJ2-3; CDR3aa: CASWGGVTDTQYF; CDR3nt: TGTGCCAGCTGGGGGGGAGTGACAGATACGCAGTATTTT
v_gene: TRBV7-9; abundance: .; d_gene: TRBD1; j_gene: TRBJ1-2; CDR3aa: CASSPVGQPNYGYTF; CDR3nt: TGTGCCAGCAGCCCAGTGGGACAGCCAAACTATGGCTACACCTTC
v_gene: TRBV2; abundance: .; d_gene: TRBD2; j_gene: TRBJ2-3; CDR3aa: CASRPWGAGSTDTQYF; CDR3nt: TGTGCCAGCAGGCCATGGGGAGCGGGGAGCACAGATACGCAGTATTTT
v_gene: TRBV3-1/TRBV3-2; abundance: .; d_gene: .; j_gene: TRBJ1-5; CDR3aa: CASSQDQGSNQPQHF; CDR3nt: TGTGCCAGCAGCCAAGATCAGGGGAGCAATCAGCCCCAGCATTTT
v_gene: TRBV27; abundance: .; d_gene: TRBD1; j_gene: TRBJ1-6; CDR3aa: CASSLDRGDSPLHF; CDR3nt: TGTGCCAGCAGTTTAGACAGGGGTGATTCACCCCTCCACTTT
v_gene: TRBV24-1; abundance: .; d_gene: .; j_gene: TRBJ2-2; CDR3aa: CATSDSWGRGTGELFF; CDR3nt: TGTGCCACCAGTGATTCATGGGGGCGAGGCACCGGGGAGCTGTTTTTT
v_gene: TRBV19; abundance: few; d_gene: .; j_gene: TRBJ2-3; CDR3aa: CASSDKGGLSTDTQYF; CDR3nt: TGTGCCAGTAGTGATAAGGGCGGGTTAAGCACAGATACGCAGTATTTT
v_gene: TRBV10-3; abundance: .; d_gene: TRBD2; j_gene: TRBJ2-1; CDR3aa: CAISEGSGIEQFF; CDR3nt: TGTGCCATCAGTGAGGGTAGCGGGATTGAGCAGTTCTTC
v_gene: TRBV5-1; abundance: .; d_gene: .; j_gene: TRBJ1-2; CDR3aa: CASSLNTVEDYGYTF; CDR3nt: TGCGCCAGCAGCTTGAACACCGTAGAGGACTATGGCTACACCTTC
v_gene: TRBV27; abundance: few; d_gene: TRBD1; j_gene: TRBJ1-1; CDR3aa: CASSPRQGLPNTEAFF; CDR3nt: TGTGCCAGCAGTCCGCGACAGGGCCTACCGAACACTGAAGCTTTCTTT
v_gene: TRBV29-1; abundance: .; d_gene: TRBD2; j_gene: TRBJ2-7; CDR3aa: CSVELAGESYEQYF; CDR3nt: TGCAGCGTTGAGCTAGCGGGAGAATCTTACGAGCAGTACTTC
v_gene: TRBV9; abundance: .; d_gene: TRBD2; j_gene: TRBJ2-3; CDR3aa: CASSVDVSGGTARYF; CDR3nt: TGTGCCAGCAGCGTAGATGTTAGCGGGGGTACCGCGAGGTATTTT
v_gene: TRBV19; abundance: .; d_gene: .; j_gene: TRBJ2-1; CDR3aa: CASSGRLQEQFF; CDR3nt: TGTGCCAGTAGTGGCAGGTTGCAGGAGCAGTTCTTC
v_gene: TRBV12-3/TRBV12-4; abundance: .; d_gene: .; j_gene: TRBJ2-1; CDR3aa: CASRRYGDQFF; CDR3nt: TGTGCCAGCAGGCGCTACGGGGATCAGTTCTTC
v_gene: TRBV1; abundance: .; d_gene: .; j_gene: TRBJ2-1; CDR3aa: CTSSQNGTSGEYNEQFF; CDR3nt: TGCACCAGCAGCCAGAATGGGACTAGCGGGGAATACAATGAGCAGTTCTTC
v_gene: TRBV7-9; abundance: once; d_gene: TRBD1; j_gene: TRBJ2-7; CDR3aa: CASSVILGQGVDEQYF; CDR3nt: TGTGCCAGCAGCGTCATCTTGGGACAGGGAGTCGACGAGCAGTACTTC
v_gene: TRBV18; abundance: .; d_gene: .; j_gene: TRBJ2-3; CDR3aa: CASSPGVSTDTQYF; CDR3nt: TGTGCCAGCTCACCCGGGGTTAGCACAGATACGCAGTATTTT
v_gene: TRBV5-1; abundance: .; d_gene: TRBD1; j_gene: TRBJ2-5; CDR3aa: CASSVGQAETQYF; CDR3nt: TGCGCCAGCAGCGTAGGACAGGCAGAGACCCAGTACTTC
v_gene: TRBV27; abundance: once; d_gene: .; j_gene: TRBJ2-2; CDR3aa: CASSPIARGTGELFF; CDR3nt: TGTGCCAGCAGCCCAATAGCACGGGGGACCGGGGAGCTGTTTTTT
v_gene: TRBV19; abundance: .; d_gene: .; j_gene: TRBJ1-2; CDR3aa: CASTPGRGYYGYTF; CDR3nt: TGTGCCAGTACTCCGGGCCGCGGGTACTATGGCTACACCTTC
v_gene: TRBV7-2; abundance: once; d_gene: TRBD2; j_gene: TRBJ2-7; CDR3aa: CASSLAITGGYEQYF; CDR3nt: TGTGCCAGCAGCTTAGCCATCACGGGAGGCTACGAGCAGTACTTC
v_gene: TRBV2; abundance: .; d_gene: TRBD1; j_gene: TRBJ1-2; CDR3aa: CASRDPTGTGVGYTF; CDR3nt: TGTGCCAGCAGGGACCCAACCGGGACAGGGGTGGGCTACACCTTC
v_gene: TRBV10-3; abundance: .; d_gene: .; j_gene: TRBJ2-7; CDR3aa: CAISVRQVSAYEQYF; CDR3nt: TGTGCCATCAGCGTTAGACAGGTCTCTGCCTACGAGCAGTACTTC
v_gene: TRBV28; abundance: .; d_gene: TRBD2; j_gene: TRBJ2-3; CDR3aa: CASSSGTSGGGTQYF; CDR3nt: TGTGCCAGCAGTTCCGGGACTAGCGGGGGGGGTACGCAGTATTTT
v_gene: TRBV19; abundance: few; d_gene: TRBD2; j_gene: TRBJ2-3; CDR3aa: CASSIRRGGTDTQYF; CDR3nt: TGTGCCAGTAGTATCCGGCGGGGGGGGACAGATACGCAGTATTTT
v_gene: TRBV10-3; abundance: .; d_gene: TRBD2; j_gene: TRBJ2-1; CDR3aa: CAISELGSGGLGYEQFF; CDR3nt: TGTGCCATCAGTGAGTTAGGCTCGGGGGGTCTCGGGTATGAGCAGTTCTTC
v_gene: TRBV11-2; abundance: .; d_gene: TRBD1; j_gene: TRBJ1-3; CDR3aa: CASSLGQGFSGNTIYF; CDR3nt: TGTGCCAGCAGCTTAGGACAGGGGTTCTCTGGAAACACCATATATTTT
v_gene: TRBV2; abundance: .; d_gene: TRBD1; j_gene: TRBJ2-3; CDR3aa: CASLITGGWTDTQYF; CDR3nt: TGTGCCAGCCTAATAACAGGGGGCTGGACAGATACGCAGTATTTT
v_gene: TRBV18; abundance: .; d_gene: TRBD1; j_gene: TRBJ1-1; CDR3aa: CASSKGAGYMNTEAFF; CDR3nt: TGTGCCAGCTCTAAGGGGGCCGGTTACATGAACACTGAAGCTTTCTTT
v_gene: TRBV23-1; abundance: .; d_gene: .; j_gene: TRBJ2-1; CDR3aa: CASSQPSNYNEQFF; CDR3nt: TGCGCCAGCAGTCAACCCAGTAATTACAATGAGCAGTTCTTC
v_gene: TRBV5-1; abundance: .; d_gene: TRBD2; j_gene: TRBJ2-3; CDR3aa: CASSFSREVDTQYF; CDR3nt: TGCGCCAGCAGCTTCTCGCGGGAGGTCGATACGCAGTATTTT
v_gene: TRBV27; abundance: .; d_gene: .; j_gene: TRBJ1-1; CDR3aa: CASSYSRGTEAFF; CDR3nt: TGTGCCAGCAGTTACAGCAGGGGCACTGAAGCTTTCTTT
v_gene: TRBV18; abundance: .; d_gene: .; j_gene: TRBJ1-5; CDR3aa: CASSQSSSNQPQHF; CDR3nt: TGTGCCAGCTCACAGAGTAGTAGCAATCAGCCCCAGCATTTT
v_gene: TRBV2; abundance: .; d_gene: .; j_gene: TRBJ1-2; CDR3aa: CASSDPGDYGYTF; CDR3nt: TGTGCCAGCAGTGACCCGGGGGACTATGGCTACACCTTC
v_gene: TRBV5-1; abundance: .; d_gene: TRBD1; j_gene: TRBJ1-1; CDR3aa: CASSQGQGAAFF; CDR3nt: TGCGCCAGCAGCCAAGGACAGGGAGCAGCTTTCTTT